This T cell receptor beta chain was identified during a study of cytomegalovirus exposure and HLA in healthy donors. Trimming at V came to 4 bases and at J to 5 bases, leaving 12 bases not matched to a gene. The CDR3 is made up of 16 amino acids. CDR1 and CDR2 from the germline V gene are SGDLS and YYNGEE. Study-level findings and limits: TRBV6-2, TRBV6-3 and some other V segments were excluded as indistinguishable. Per a prior analysis, the majority of TCR beta V segments were productive roughly 90% or roughly 30% of the time. The study assumed roughly uniform donor sequencing depth for presence/absence analyses. TCR beta sequences reportedly predicted most subjects' HLA-A and HLA-B alleles accurately.

The PCR used 60 Vbeta and 13 Jbeta primers. Libraries were prepared by immunoSEQ multiplex PCR; TCRdb keeps only in-frame clonotypes and omits some of them. The sample shows more than 95,000 clones, 78% of them seen only once. Notes on this clone: The antigen is unknown.

The TCR comes from a man aged 30 to 45 in good health and CMV-seronegative. The V gene is TRBV9, the J gene TRBJ2-5, with 9 bases fitting TRBD1. The sample consisted of PBMCs. The CDR3, as DNA: TGTGCCAGCAGCCGAAGTGGGACAGGGCTTAAGGAGACCCAGTACTTC. Amino acid sequence: CASSRSGTGLKETQYF.